The rows below give T cell receptor beta chains drawn from one sample of a study of T-cell memory formation after mild COVID-19. Using its own MiXCR run on the 5' RACE reads, TCRdb lists one record per CDR3 protein. The sample carries more than 250,000 distinct CDR3 sequences, 16% recorded once. Material for sequencing was PBMCs or a T cell subset sorted from them (not recorded which). These receptors were collected from a man aged 18 to 30 who had mild COVID-19 (a few samples of this study predate the infection). Cell type and time point are not known. Each CDR3 is given with its conserved first and last residue. The order of the fields is clone size, J gene, D gene, V gene, CDR3 DNA, CDR3 protein. D genes are given only for firm matches. Some rows mark clone size as missing; the rest say once, few, many or name a class of expanded clone.

.	TRBJ2-5	TRBD1	TRBV20-1	TGCAGTGCTAGAGGGTGGACAGGGGCAGAGACCCAGTACTTC	CSARGWTGAETQYF
few	TRBJ2-2	TRBD2	TRBV18	TGTGCCAGCTCATCCGGGACTAGCGGGGCTAACACCGGGGAGCTGTTTTTT	CASSSGTSGANTGELFF
few	TRBJ2-1	TRBD1	TRBV12-3/TRBV12-4	TGTGCCAGCAGTTTAAGGGACAGGGCGGATGAGCAGTTCTTC	CASSLRDRADEQFF
few	TRBJ2-4	.	TRBV5-1	TGCGCCAGCAGCTTCGGGTCCAAAAACATTCAGTACTTC	CASSFGSKNIQYF
.	TRBJ1-3	.	TRBV7-9	TGTGCCAGCAGCCCGATGACAGGCCCCATATATTTT	CASSPMTGPIYF
.	TRBJ1-1	.	TRBV6-5	TGTGCCAGCAGTTATCTGCCCATGAACACTGAAGCTTTCTTT	CASSYLPMNTEAFF
.	TRBJ1-2	TRBD1	TRBV4-2	TGTGCCAGCAGCCTAGGACAGGGGGTTTATGGCTACACCTTC	CASSLGQGVYGYTF
.	TRBJ2-7	.	TRBV5-1	TGCGCCAGCAGCTTGGGAGGAGCTCCCCTCCCCTACGAGCAGTACTTC	CASSLGGAPLPYEQYF
few	TRBJ2-5	TRBD1	TRBV30	TGTGCCTGGAGTGTACAGGGGGCTGAGACCCAGTACTTC	CAWSVQGAETQYF
.	TRBJ1-1	TRBD1	TRBV10-3	TGTGCCATCAGGGGACAGGGTGGGGGGACTGAAGCTTTCTTT	CAIRGQGGGTEAFF
.	TRBJ2-5	.	TRBV21-1	TGTGCCAGCAGCGGGGGACGGGAGACCCAGTACTTC	CASSGGRETQYF
.	TRBJ2-7	.	TRBV7-9	TGTGCCAGCAGTCAGGGACTGTCCATTCGGGAGCAGTACTTC	CASSQGLSIREQYF
few	TRBJ2-1	TRBD2	TRBV7-9	TGTGCCAGCAGCTTTCTACTAGCGGGGGGTGATGAGCAGTTCTTC	CASSFLLAGGDEQFF
.	TRBJ2-4	.	TRBV2	TGTGCCACCCTAGACTTAGCCAAAAACATTCAGTACTTC	CATLDLAKNIQYF
many	TRBJ1-3	.	TRBV4-3	TGCGCCAGCAGCCAATCAAGGGGCCAAGCTGGAAACACCATATATTTT	CASSQSRGQAGNTIYF
.	TRBJ2-7	.	TRBV7-9	TGTGCCAGCAGCTTAGCCGAGTTCTCCTACGAGCAGTACTTC	CASSLAEFSYEQYF
.	TRBJ2-5	.	TRBV7-9	TGTGCCAGCAGCCCGTCCCCTGGGGGAATCCAAGAGACCCAGTACTTC	CASSPSPGGIQETQYF
.	TRBJ1-1	.	TRBV20-1	TGCAGTGCTAGAGATTGGCGACCCACGGGGATCACTGAAGCTTTCTTT	CSARDWRPTGITEAFF
.	TRBJ1-5	TRBD1	TRBV7-2	TGTGCCAGCAGCCAGGGACAGGCCGTCAATCAGCCCCAGCATTTT	CASSQGQAVNQPQHF
.	TRBJ2-7	.	TRBV6-5	TGTGCCAGCAGTTACTCGTCGGTGCCCCCCTACGAGCAGTACTTC	CASSYSSVPPYEQYF
.	TRBJ2-6	TRBD1	TRBV10-3	TGTGCCATCAGGGGGACAGGGGGTTCCGCCTCTGGGGCCAACGTCCTGACTTTC	CAIRGTGGSASGANVLTF
.	TRBJ1-2	.	TRBV6-5	TGTGCCAGCAGCCCACCCGGGACCCAAGGAGGGTACTATGGCTACACCTTC	CASSPPGTQGGYYGYTF
.	TRBJ2-3	.	TRBV7-6	TGTGCCAGCAGCTTAGCGGGGACCCTCACAGATACGCAGTATTTT	CASSLAGTLTDTQYF
few	TRBJ2-3	TRBD2	TRBV20-1	TGCAGTGCTAGAGGGATGGCGGGGAGGGAAGCGCAGTATTTT	CSARGMAGREAQYF
.	TRBJ1-2	.	TRBV28	TGTGCCAGCAGTTTGCACGGGAGCGGCTACACCTTC	CASSLHGSGYTF
.	TRBJ2-3	.	TRBV19	TGTGCCAGTAGTAGGGTAACCACAGATACGCAGTATTTT	CASSRVTTDTQYF
few	TRBJ1-1	.	TRBV6-5	TGTGCCAGCAGTTACACGGGGAACACTGAAGCTTTCTTT	CASSYTGNTEAFF
many	TRBJ2-5	TRBD2	TRBV20-1	TGCAGTGCCACTAGCGGGGGGCAAGAGACCCAGTACTTC	CSATSGGQETQYF
few	TRBJ2-3	TRBD2	TRBV5-1	TGCGCCAGCAGCTTGCGTGCCGGGAGGGATACGCAGTATTTT	CASSLRAGRDTQYF
.	TRBJ1-3	.	TRBV12-3/TRBV12-4	TGTGCCAGCAGTTTATGGGGACATGGAAGGGCCCGCTCTGGAAACACCATATATTTT	CASSLWGHGRARSGNTIYF
many	TRBJ1-2	.	TRBV12-3/TRBV12-4	TGTGCCAGCAGTTTTGGCTATGGCTACACCTTC	CASSFGYGYTF
.	TRBJ1-1	.	TRBV20-1	TGCAGTGCGAGGGATATGTCTGAAGCTTTCTTT	CSARDMSEAFF
.	TRBJ2-7	TRBD1	TRBV20-1	TGCAGTGCTAACTCCGGGACAGGGGGAACCTACGAGCAGTACTTC	CSANSGTGGTYEQYF
few	TRBJ1-5	.	TRBV5-6	TGTGCCAGCAGCTTACAGGGCCTACATCAGCCCCAGCATTTT	CASSLQGLHQPQHF
few	TRBJ1-5	TRBD1	TRBV2	TGTGCCAGCAGCCTAGTAAGACAGGGAGTCCAGCCCCAGCATTTT	CASSLVRQGVQPQHF
.	TRBJ2-7	.	TRBV7-9	TGTGCCAGCAGCTCTGTGGATCCCTACGAGCAGTACTTC	CASSSVDPYEQYF
.	TRBJ1-2	.	TRBV5-5	TGTGCCAGCAGCCACGTAAGGACAGACTATGGCTACACCTTC	CASSHVRTDYGYTF
many	TRBJ1-1	.	TRBV21-1	TGTGCCAGCAGCAAAGGGGGCACTGAAGCTTTCTTT	CASSKGGTEAFF
few	TRBJ2-1	.	TRBV14	TGTGCCAGCAGCCAAGGGGCCGTGGATTGGGATGAGCAGTTCTTC	CASSQGAVDWDEQFF
few	TRBJ2-7	.	TRBV30	TGTGCCTGGAGTCGGGGTCGGCACAGGGTGAGTGAGCAGTACTTC	CAWSRGRHRVSEQYF
once	TRBJ2-2	.	TRBV6-2/TRBV6-3	TGTGCCAGCAGTGAGGCGTCATTGGCTCTCGGGGAGCTGTTTTTT	CASSEASLALGELFF
.	TRBJ2-1	TRBD2	TRBV14	TGTGCCAGCAGCCTGACTAGCGGGGTCCCCCATGAGCAGTTCTTC	CASSLTSGVPHEQFF
many	TRBJ2-2	.	TRBV7-6	TGTGCCAGCAGCTTGGGGCGGAACACCGGGGAGCTGTTTTTT	CASSLGRNTGELFF
many	TRBJ2-3	.	TRBV7-2	TGTGCCACTCACGGGGGGCGGGATACGCAGTATTTT	CATHGGRDTQYF
few	TRBJ1-2	.	TRBV4-3	TGCGCCAGCAGCCAAGACTTTACCGGGGCCTTCCGCGGCTACACCTTC	CASSQDFTGAFRGYTF
.	TRBJ2-3	.	TRBV6-5	TGTGCCAGCAGTTACTATCCCCCAGATACGCAGTATTTT	CASSYYPPDTQYF
many	TRBJ2-3	TRBD2	TRBV5-1	TGCGCCAGCAGCTTGACTAGCGGGACAGATACGCAGTATTTT	CASSLTSGTDTQYF
.	TRBJ2-3	.	TRBV30	TGTGCCTGGAGTCGGCAGGGGCCAGATACGCAGTATTTT	CAWSRQGPDTQYF